This passage covers 16 T cell receptor beta chains from one sample sequenced in a study of CD8 T cells in ankylosing spondylitis. TCRdb fed the 5' RACE reads into MiXCR, producing one record per CDR3 protein. The table has approximately 35,000 distinct CDR3 sequences, around an eighth seen once. Material: synovial fluid, either unsorted or a sorted T cell fraction (not recorded which). These receptors came from a male donor with ankylosing spondylitis.

The CDR3 reads CASSRHRHSYEQYF. The DNA for the CDR3 is TGTGCCAGCTCACGACACCGACATTCCTACGAGCAGTACTTC. The rearrangement joins TRBV18 to TRBJ2-7, with D hard to call. Trimming removed 4 bases at V and 1 base at J, with 11 bases between. Germline V lookup: CDR1 KGHSH, CDR2 LQKENI. The CDR3 is 14 residues long.

This clonotype has at least ten counts. The chain joins TRBV27 to TRBJ1-5, with 9 positions matching TRBD1. The CDR3 covers 17 residues. The germline V gene has CDR1 MNHEY and CDR2 SMNVEV (reference sequence). Trimming at V came to 4 bases and at J to 4 bases, leaving 11 bases not matched to a gene. CDR3 bases: TGTGCCAGCAGTTCCCAACCCGGACAGGGGTCGAATCAGCCCCAGCATTTT. This gives the protein CASSSQPGQGSNQPQHF.

The rearrangement links TRBV3-1 to TRBJ2-5; D is unresolved. The CDR3 spans 14 residues. Germline V gene sequence: CDR1 LGHDT, CDR2 YNNKEL (reference sequence). Trimming shortened V by 0 bases and J by 3 bases, and 8 bases separated the two germline ends. The CDR3 is CASSQEFRKETQYF. For the CDR3, the DNA is TGTGCCAGCAGCCAAGAATTCCGAAAAGAGACCCAGTACTTC.

This clonotype was counted at least ten times. V and J are TRBV9 and TRBJ1-1, with no clear D. Deletions cut 4 bases from V and 3 bases from J, with 16 bases between. The germline V gene has CDR1 SGDLS and CDR2 YYNGEE. The length of the CDR3 is 15 residues. The CDR3 DNA reads as TGTGCCAGCAGCCCCTTTCCCAGCGGATACACTGAAGCTTTCTTT. It encodes CASSPFPSGYTEAFF.

This clonotype was counted only a few times. This chain joins TRBV9 and TRBJ1-2; 9 positions agree with TRBD1. This CDR3 has 15 residues. Per germline, CDR1 SGDLS and CDR2 YYNGEE. The J segment lost 8 bases and the V segment lost 4 bases, leaving 12 bases of the junction unmatched. The CDR3 nucleotides are TGTGCCAGCAGCCCCAATAAACAGGGGGCGCAAGGCTACACCTTC. This encodes CASSPNKQGAQGYTF.

This clonotype was seen repeatedly, ten times or more. The chain joins TRBV20-1 to TRBJ1-2, with TRBD1 as a possible D gene (6 bases). Deletions cut 5 bases from V and 8 bases from J, with 15 bases between. The length of the CDR3 is 12 residues. Germline V gene lookup returns CDR1 DFQATT and CDR2 SNEGSKA (reference sequence). CDR3 in DNA: TGCAGTGCTCTCAACGGACAGATCGGCTACACCTTC. Its protein product is CSALNGQIGYTF.

This clonotype showed up many times. This chain uses TRBV7-2 with TRBJ2-5, with a weak D call TRBD1 (6 bases). The CDR3 is 15 residues long. The germline V gene encodes CDR1 SGHTA and CDR2 FQGNSA. Trimming cost V 5 bases and J 2 bases, with 15 bases left between them. CDR3 DNA: TGTGCCAGCAGCCCACAGGGTTGGGTTCAAGAGACCCAGTACTTC. Its protein is CASSPQGWVQETQYF.

This clonotype was seen many times. The chain links TRBV4-3 to TRBJ2-2; D unresolved. This CDR3 has 13 residues. Germline V CDR1 and CDR2: LGHNA, YSLEER. Trimming removed 6 bases from V and 4 bases from J, with 9 bases in between. The CDR3 sequence is CASSLTSTGELFF. DNA of the CDR3: TGCGCCAGCAGTCTGACAAGCACCGGGGAGCTGTTTTTT.

In this sample, this clonotype turned up a few times. The chain combines TRBV19 with TRBJ2-1; D remains unclear. Germline CDR1 LNHDA, CDR2 SQIVND (reference sequence). Trimming stripped 10 bases from V and 2 bases from J, with 21 bases between. The CDR3 is 16 amino acids. In nucleotides, the CDR3 is TGTGCCACCGCTCCCTCGGGCGTTCTCCCCTACAATGAGCAGTTCTTC. Amino acid sequence: CATAPSGVLPYNEQFF.

The chain is built from TRBV27 and TRBJ2-2, with D possibly matching TRBD1 (6 bases). Germline lookup yields CDR1 MNHEY and CDR2 SMNVEV (reference sequence). The CDR3 spans 15 residues. V lost 6 bases and J 3 bases, leaving 14 bases between the germline ends. The CDR3 is CASRHGTSDTGELFF. DNA of the CDR3: TGTGCCAGCAGACACGGGACATCGGACACCGGGGAGCTGTTTTTT.

The CDR3 protein is CASSDYREPPNQPQHF. CDR3 bases: TGTGCCAGCAGTGACTACAGGGAACCCCCCAATCAGCCCCAGCATTTT. V gene TRBV6-1 combines with J gene TRBJ1-5; weak D call: TRBD1 (6 bases). In germline, CDR1 is MNHNS, CDR2 SASEGT. The CDR3 has 16 amino acids. V was trimmed by 3 bases and J by 3 bases, leaving 15 bases between them.

Many counts were recorded for this clonotype. This chain uses TRBV5-1 with TRBJ2-1; 12 bases are a match to TRBD2. The CDR3 spans 17 residues. Losses at the gene ends were 1 base for V and 7 bases for J; bases not matched to a gene: 9. In germline, CDR1 is SGHRS, CDR2 YFSETQ. Here the CDR3 DNA reads TGCGCCAGCAGCTTGATACCTAGCGGGAGGGTTATAAATGAGCAGTTCTTC. Residues: CASSLIPSGRVINEQFF.

About this clonotype itself: Mismatch with germline at one junction end may stem from a read error. The chain has TRBV12-3 or TRBV12-4 and TRBJ2-1; the D gene is possibly TRBD2 (6 bases). CDR3 length equals 16 residues. CDR3 region: CASSPSARSSCNEQFF. The CDR3 nucleotides read TGTGCCAGCAGTCCTAGCGCAAGGAGCTCCTGCAATGAGCAGTTCTTC.

This clonotype was detected a few times. This chain connects TRBV29-1 to TRBJ1-1; no definite D call. The germline V gene encodes CDR1 SQVTM and CDR2 ANQGSEA. Trimming cost V 7 bases and J 3 bases, with 21 bases left between them. There are 15 residues in the CDR3. The CDR3 DNA reads as TGCAGCGGGGAGGGCCGGGGAAGAGGGTACACTGAAGCTTTCTTT. It is translated as CSGEGRGRGYTEAFF. The whole variable domain, remainder taken from reference TRBV29-1 and TRBJ1-1, is SAVISQKPSRDICQRGTSLTIQCQVDSQVTMMFWYRQQPGQSLTLIATANQGSEATYESGFVIDKFPISRPNLTFSTLTVSNMSPEDSSIYLCSGEGRGRGYTEAFFGQGTRLTVV.

The sample holds a few counts of this clonotype. V and J are TRBV20-1 and TRBJ1-5, with D possibly being TRBD1 (5 bases). The CDR3 is 17 residues long. V dropped 0 bases and J dropped 0 bases, with 15 bases sitting between them. Germline V lookup: CDR1 DFQATT, CDR2 SNEGSKA (reference sequence). CDR3 in amino acids: CSARETVSAYSNQPQHF. The CDR3 bases are TGCAGTGCTAGAGAGACAGTATCAGCGTATAGCAATCAGCCCCAGCATTTT.

The table lists this clonotype with many counts. This chain links TRBV7-9 with TRBJ2-1, with TRBD1 matching over 9 bases. This CDR3 spans 16 amino acids. CDR1 and CDR2 (germline): SEHNR, FQNEAQ (reference sequence). V gave up 4 bases and J gave up 5 bases; unmatched junction bases: 9. The CDR3 is CASSSTRTGVHNEQFF. The DNA of the CDR3 is TGTGCCAGCAGCTCTACGAGGACAGGGGTCCACAATGAGCAGTTCTTC.